Included here is one TCR beta chain sequence, with context. The data belong to a study of OX40 agonist ivuxolimab in advanced cancers. Measured with immunoSEQ multiplex PCR; TCRdb has only the in-frame clones, and not every one. The sample carries approximately 80,000 clones, about 90% recorded once. Exclusion of a patient followed from autoimmune disease history or systemic immunosuppression. The sample was CD4+ or CD8+ T cells sorted from blood, taken in a trial of the OX40 agonist ivuxolimab. The source is an adult with an advanced solid tumor such as melanoma, head and neck, liver or kidney cancer.

CDR3 nucleotide sequence: TGCAGCGTCCCGGAAGGTGGCTACACCTTC. Its translation: CSVPEGGYTF. The V gene is TRBV29-1, the J gene TRBJ1-2; D is ambiguous. The CDR3 sequence is 10 residues long. V was clipped by 6 bases and J by 7 bases, with 9 bases between them. In germline, CDR1 is SQVTM, CDR2 ANQGSEA. The variable domain in full, completed from reference TRBV29-1 and TRBJ1-2, reads SAVISQKPSRDICQRGTSLTIQCQVDSQVTMMFWYRQQPGQSLTLIATANQGSEATYESGFVIDKFPISRPNLTFSTLTVSNMSPEDSSIYLCSVPEGGYTFGSGTRLTVV.